The 27 T cell receptor beta chains presented below share a single source sample, sequenced in a study of blood T cell repertoires in COVID-19. The data were produced by immunoSEQ multiplex PCR, yet TCRdb's version contains in-frame clones alone and is incomplete. The sample holds around 400,000 clones; more than 75% are singletons and the top ten take 2% to 2.5%. The source material was peripheral blood. The receptors were sampled from a woman in her fifties or sixties with COVID-19, enrolled during active disease.

The chain combines TRBV11-3 with TRBJ2-5; a weak D match, TRBD2 (5 bases). The CDR3 consists of 12 residues. The V end was cut by 5 bases, the J end by 2 bases, with 6 bases between. Germline CDR1 is SGHNT and CDR2 is YENEEA. The CDR3 is CASSAGQETQYF. The CDR3 DNA is TGTGCCAGCAGCGCGGGTCAAGAGACCCAGTACTTC.

The chain links TRBV28 to TRBJ1-1, with TRBD1 matching 7 bases. Germline V lookup: CDR1 MDHEN, CDR2 SYDVKM. J lost 6 bases, V lost 8 bases, and 12 bases had no gene match. CDR3 size: 14 residues. CDR3 region: CASGRGGPVPEAFF. The CDR3 DNA reads as TGTGCCAGCGGTCGAGGGGGCCCCGTCCCTGAAGCTTTCTTT.

V usage is TRBV3-1 (or the pseudogene TRBV3-2) and J usage is TRBJ2-3, with 13 bases identical to TRBD2. Per germline, CDR1 LGHDT and CDR2 YNNKEL (reference sequence). This CDR3 contains 14 residues. V shed 4 bases, J shed 5 bases, and the junction held 0 bases outside the gene matches. CDR3 DNA sequence: TGTGCCAGCAGCCGGACTAGCGGGGGAGATACGCAGTATTTT. Translation gives CASSRTSGGDTQYF.

In its sample, this clone was seen a few times. The V gene is TRBV5-4, the J gene TRBJ1-2; D unresolved. The germline V gene encodes CDR1 SGHNT and CDR2 YYREEE (reference sequence). This CDR3 is 15 amino acids long. Trimming took off 4 bases at V and 2 bases at J, with 15 bases between the two ends. Here the CDR3 reads CASSQRSGNNYGYTF. CDR3 coding DNA: TGTGCCAGCAGCCAAAGGTCGGGGAACAACTATGGCTACACCTTC.

The rearrangement uses TRBV9 and TRBJ1-1; D perhaps matches TRBD1 (5 bases). Germline V gives CDR1 SGDLS, CDR2 YYNGEE. This CDR3 comprises 18 residues. V was cut by 0 bases and J by 0 bases, with 18 bases left in between. The CDR3: CASSVASVVKGLNTEAFF. Here the CDR3 DNA reads TGTGCCAGCAGCGTAGCGTCTGTCGTAAAGGGGCTGAACACTGAAGCTTTCTTT.

V gene TRBV7-9 combines with J gene TRBJ1-3, with 9 bases matching TRBD1. The CDR3 extends over 15 amino acids. The J segment lost 4 bases and the V segment lost 2 bases, leaving 3 bases of the junction unmatched. Germline loops: CDR1 SEHNR, CDR2 FQNEAQ (reference sequence). The CDR3 nucleotides read TGTGCCAGCAGCTTACAGACAGGGGGAGGAAACACCATATATTTT. Amino acid sequence: CASSLQTGGGNTIYF.

The CDR3 coding sequence is TGTGCCAGCAGCTCCCAGAGACAGGGACAACGCTATGGCTACACCTTC. This translates into CASSSQRQGQRYGYTF. The genes are TRBV5-4 and TRBJ1-2, with TRBD1 matching over 7 bases. This CDR3 has 16 residues. In germline, CDR1 is SGHNT, CDR2 YYREEE (reference sequence). V lost 3 bases, J lost 4 bases, and 12 bases stayed unmatched.

This clone has only a few counts. This chain joins TRBV5-1 and TRBJ1-1; the D gene is possibly TRBD1 (5 bases). There are 13 residues in the CDR3. Trimming took off 7 bases at V and 5 bases at J, with 15 bases between the two ends. Germline V gene data show CDR1 as SGHRS and CDR2 as YFSETQ. The CDR3 DNA reads TGCGCCAGCTCTAAAGGGCAGGGTACTGAAGCTTTCTTT. This encodes CASSKGQGTEAFF.

The chain carries TRBV5-5 and TRBJ1-2, with 10 bases matching TRBD1. Germline V gene data show CDR1 as SGHKS and CDR2 as YYEKEE (reference sequence). CDR3 length equals 17 residues. Trimming at V came to 3 bases and at J to 2 bases, leaving 10 bases not matched to a gene. The CDR3 DNA reads TGTGCCAGCAGCTCGACCGGGACAGGGGCCTTGAACTATGGCTACACCTTC. It codes for CASSSTGTGALNYGYTF.

V gene TRBV5-1 combines with J gene TRBJ1-2; D is ambiguous. The length of the CDR3 is 14 residues. Germline V gene lookup returns CDR1 SGHRS and CDR2 YFSETQ. V was trimmed by 2 bases and J by 4 bases, leaving 12 bases between them. CDR3 residues: CASSFQSWSYGYTF. The CDR3 nucleotides are TGCGCCAGCAGCTTCCAGTCTTGGAGCTATGGCTACACCTTC.

This chain connects TRBV9 to TRBJ2-1; weak D call: TRBD2 (5 bases). This CDR3 contains 13 residues. Germline values: CDR1 SGDLS, CDR2 YYNGEE. V was trimmed by 3 bases and J by 2 bases, leaving 6 bases between them. The CDR3 reads CASSGTAYNEQFF. The CDR3 bases are TGTGCCAGCAGCGGGACTGCCTACAATGAGCAGTTCTTC.

The genes are TRBV9 and TRBJ2-1; 8 positions agree with TRBD2. Germline V gene lookup returns CDR1 SGDLS and CDR2 YYNGEE. The ends lost 4 bases at V and 0 bases at J; junction bases unmatched: 6. This CDR3 contains 16 residues. CDR3 residues: CASSLLSGGSYNEQFF. The CDR3 coding sequence is TGTGCCAGCAGCTTGTTGAGCGGGGGCTCCTACAATGAGCAGTTCTTC. Full variable domain (remainder filled in from reference TRBV9 and TRBJ2-1): DSGVTQTPKHLITATGQRVTLRCSPRSGDLSVYWYQQSLDQGLQFLIQYYNGEERAKGNILERFSAQQFPDLHSELNLSSLELGDSALYFCASSLLSGGSYNEQFFGPGTRLTVL.

The rearrangement joins TRBV6-5 to TRBJ2-7; 10 bases line up with TRBD1. This CDR3 is 16 amino acids long. Unmatched junction bases numbered 5, after V lost 3 bases and J lost 0 bases. Per germline, CDR1 MNHEY and CDR2 SVGAGI. The CDR3 reads CASSYRGQGNSYEQYF. Written as DNA, the CDR3 is TGTGCCAGCAGTTATCGGGGACAGGGGAACTCCTACGAGCAGTACTTC.

The chain combines TRBV5-1 with TRBJ2-3, with 11 positions matching TRBD2. Unmatched junction bases numbered 11, after V lost 4 bases and J lost 4 bases. CDR1 SGHRS and CDR2 YFSETQ come from the germline V gene. The CDR3 extends over 17 amino acids. Here the CDR3 reads CASSPEGLAGGPDTQYF. The CDR3 bases are TGCGCCAGCAGCCCCGAAGGGCTAGCGGGGGGCCCAGATACGCAGTATTTT.

This chain uses TRBV6-5 with TRBJ1-1; a possible D gene is TRBD1 (6 bases). CDR3 length: 15 amino acids. The germline V gene encodes CDR1 MNHEY and CDR2 SVGAGI. V lost 6 bases, J lost 4 bases, and 18 bases lay in between. In nucleotides, the CDR3 is TGTGCCAGCAGCATGGGCAGGGGATGGGGCACTGAAGCTTTCTTT. Amino acid sequence: CASSMGRGWGTEAFF.

This clone was seen only once. CDR3: CASSGQTGGFYNEQFF. CDR3 sequence (DNA): TGTGCCAGCAGCGGACAGACCGGGGGGTTCTACAATGAGCAGTTCTTC. The chain joins TRBV9 to TRBJ2-1, with 7 nucleotides matching TRBD2. The CDR3 is 16 amino acids. Germline CDR1 and CDR2: SGDLS and YYNGEE. V trimming: 3 bases; J trimming: 3 bases; junction bases outside the gene matches: 9.

This clone occurred a few times. The chain joins TRBV5-1 to TRBJ2-1, with D perhaps TRBD2 (7 bases). V was clipped by 3 bases and J by 0 bases, with 13 bases between them. The germline V gene has CDR1 SGHRS and CDR2 YFSETQ. The CDR3 is 16 amino acids. CDR3 sequence: CASSSSGGSSYNEQFF. Written as DNA, the CDR3 is TGCGCCAGCAGCTCATCGGGGGGCTCCTCCTACAATGAGCAGTTCTTC.

DNA for the CDR3: TGTGCCAGCAGCTTGAGGGGAGGCACAGATCAGCCCCAGCATTTT. Translating gives CASSLRGGTDQPQHF. The genes are TRBV5-5 and TRBJ1-5; possible D gene TRBD1, 5 bases. The germline CDR1 and CDR2 sequences are SGHKS and YYEKEE (reference sequence). V lost 1 base and J lost 5, with 13 bases in between. The CDR3 extends over 15 amino acids.

The chain recombines TRBV18 with TRBJ1-6; 8 positions match TRBD1. CDR3 size: 15 residues. The V gene's germline CDR1 is KGHSH and CDR2 LQKENI. V trimming: 4 bases; J trimming: 10 bases; junction bases outside the gene matches: 9. The CDR3 region is CASSRGQGLGSPLHF. The CDR3 nucleotides are TGTGCCAGCTCACGAGGACAGGGATTGGGGTCACCCCTCCACTTT.

The rearrangement uses TRBV5-5 and TRBJ1-1, with D uncertain. This CDR3 has 15 amino acids. V was shortened by 1 base and J by 0 bases, with 10 bases between the two germline ends. Per germline, CDR1 SGHKS and CDR2 YYEKEE (reference sequence). The CDR3 here is CASSLLPDMNTEAFF. CDR3 DNA: TGTGCCAGCAGCTTGCTTCCAGACATGAACACTGAAGCTTTCTTT.

The V call is TRBV10-2, the J call TRBJ1-5; D remains unclear. V shed 4 bases and J shed 3 bases, with 13 bases lying between them. The germline V gene encodes CDR1 WSHSY and CDR2 SAAADI. The CDR3 covers 15 residues. CDR3 residues: CASSGAGSPNQPQHF. The CDR3 coding sequence is TGCGCCAGCAGTGGGGCCGGGAGTCCCAATCAGCCCCAGCATTTT.

This clone was found a few times. The genes are TRBV6-5 and TRBJ1-1; a weak D match, TRBD1 (5 bases). Germline V gene data show CDR1 as MNHEY and CDR2 as SVGAGI. V was pared by 4 bases and J by 0 bases, with 9 bases between. The length of the CDR3 is 14 residues. The CDR3 coding sequence is TGTGCCAGCAGTTCGACAGTCATGAACACTGAAGCTTTCTTT. This translates into CASSSTVMNTEAFF.

The V call is TRBV7-8, the J call TRBJ1-2; TRBD1 matches 7 bases. V was clipped by 5 bases and J by 2 bases; unmatched bases: 5. The V gene's germline CDR1 is SGHVS and CDR2 FQNEAQ. This CDR3 is 14 amino acids long. The CDR3 loop reads CASSPGQINYGYTF. The CDR3, as DNA: TGTGCCAGCAGCCCGGGACAGATCAACTATGGCTACACCTTC.

The genes are TRBV9 and TRBJ2-5; perhaps TRBD1 as D (6 bases). The germline V gene encodes CDR1 SGDLS and CDR2 YYNGEE. The V end was cut by 0 bases, the J end by 7 bases, with 13 bases between. This CDR3 region has 14 residues. The CDR3 nucleotides read TGTGCCAGCAGCGTAGGGTCCGACAGGCGGACCCAGTACTTC. Translated, it gives CASSVGSDRRTQYF.

The chain is built from TRBV18 and TRBJ1-3; a possible D gene is TRBD1 (6 bases). Trimming left V 6 bases short and J 2 bases short, with 14 bases between. Germline CDR1 and CDR2: KGHSH and LQKENI. The CDR3 is made up of 15 amino acids. The chain's CDR3 is CASSGIQGPGNTIYF. CDR3 nucleotides: TGTGCCAGCTCGGGCATTCAGGGGCCTGGAAACACCATATATTTT.

CDR3 DNA: TGTGCCAGCAGCTCCACAGGGGGAGGTGAAAAACTGTTTTTT. It yields the protein CASSSTGGGEKLFF. The J gene is TRBJ1-4, the V gene TRBV7-2; 8 positions agree with TRBD1. Trimming took 4 bases from V and 7 from J; bases not matched to a gene: 5. The germline gives CDR1 SGHTA, CDR2 FQGNSA. This CDR3 contains 14 residues.

This rearrangement joins TRBV7-3 to TRBJ2-2; maybe TRBD1 (7 bases). V lost 5 bases to trimming and J lost 1 base, with 11 bases between them. This CDR3 has 15 amino acids. CDR1 and CDR2 from the germline V gene are SGHTA and FQGTGA. CDR3 residues: CASSQGGWNTGELFF. The CDR3 bases are TGTGCCAGCAGCCAGGGGGGTTGGAACACCGGGGAGCTGTTTTTT.